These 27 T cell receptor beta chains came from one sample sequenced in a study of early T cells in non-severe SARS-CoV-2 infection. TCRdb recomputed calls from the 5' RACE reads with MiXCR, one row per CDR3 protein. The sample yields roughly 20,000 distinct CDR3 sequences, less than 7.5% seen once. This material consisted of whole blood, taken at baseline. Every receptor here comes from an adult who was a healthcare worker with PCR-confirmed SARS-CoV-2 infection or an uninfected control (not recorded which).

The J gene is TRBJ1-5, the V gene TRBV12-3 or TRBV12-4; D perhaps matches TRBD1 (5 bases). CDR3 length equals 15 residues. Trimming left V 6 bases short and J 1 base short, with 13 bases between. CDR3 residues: CASSGTGISNQPQHF. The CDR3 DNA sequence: TGTGCCAGCAGCGGGACCGGGATAAGCAATCAGCCCCAGCATTTT.

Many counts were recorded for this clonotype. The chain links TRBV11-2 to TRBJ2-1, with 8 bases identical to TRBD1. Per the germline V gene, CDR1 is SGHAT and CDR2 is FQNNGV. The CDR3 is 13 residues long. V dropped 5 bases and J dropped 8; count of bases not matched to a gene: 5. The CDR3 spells CASSAGQGDEQFF. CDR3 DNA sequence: TGTGCCAGCAGCGCTGGACAGGGCGATGAGCAGTTCTTC.

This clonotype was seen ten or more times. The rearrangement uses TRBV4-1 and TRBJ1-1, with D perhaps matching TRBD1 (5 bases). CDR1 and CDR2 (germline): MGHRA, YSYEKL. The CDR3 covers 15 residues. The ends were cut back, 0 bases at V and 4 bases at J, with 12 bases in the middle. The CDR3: CASSQDIRGGTEAFF. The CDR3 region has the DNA TGCGCCAGCAGCCAAGATATTCGGGGGGGCACTGAAGCTTTCTTT.

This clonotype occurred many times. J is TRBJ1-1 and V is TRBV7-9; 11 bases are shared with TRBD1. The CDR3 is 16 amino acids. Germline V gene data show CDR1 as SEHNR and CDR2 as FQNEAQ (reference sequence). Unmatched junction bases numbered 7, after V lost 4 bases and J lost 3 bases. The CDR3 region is CASSSGQGVRDTEAFF. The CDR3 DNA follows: TGTGCCAGCAGCTCGGGACAGGGGGTACGGGACACTGAAGCTTTCTTT. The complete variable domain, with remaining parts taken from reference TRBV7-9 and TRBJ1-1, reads DTGVSQNPRHKITKRGQNVTFRCDPISEHNRLYWYRQTLGQGPEFLTYFQNEAQLEKSRLLSDRFSAERPKGSFSTLEIQRTEQGDSAMYLCASSSGQGVRDTEAFFGQGTRLTVV.

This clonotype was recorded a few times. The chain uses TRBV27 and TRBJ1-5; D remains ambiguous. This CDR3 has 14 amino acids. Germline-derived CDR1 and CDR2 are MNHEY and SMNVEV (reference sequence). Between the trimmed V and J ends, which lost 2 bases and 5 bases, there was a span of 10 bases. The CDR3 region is CASSLAGGYQPQHF. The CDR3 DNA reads TGTGCCAGCAGTTTAGCGGGCGGATATCAGCCCCAGCATTTT.

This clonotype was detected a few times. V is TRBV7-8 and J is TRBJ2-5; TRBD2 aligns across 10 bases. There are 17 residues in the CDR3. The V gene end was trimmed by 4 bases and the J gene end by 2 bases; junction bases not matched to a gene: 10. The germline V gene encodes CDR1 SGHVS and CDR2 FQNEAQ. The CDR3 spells CASSSSQGLALQETQYF. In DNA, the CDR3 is TGTGCCAGCAGCTCCTCCCAGGGACTAGCGCTTCAAGAGACCCAGTACTTC. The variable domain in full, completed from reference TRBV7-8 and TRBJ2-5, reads GAGVSQSPRYKVAKRGQDVALRCDPISGHVSLFWYQQALGQGPEFLTYFQNEAQLDKSGLPSDRFFAERPEGSVSTLKIQRTQQEDSAVYLCASSSSQGLALQETQYFGPGTRLLVL.

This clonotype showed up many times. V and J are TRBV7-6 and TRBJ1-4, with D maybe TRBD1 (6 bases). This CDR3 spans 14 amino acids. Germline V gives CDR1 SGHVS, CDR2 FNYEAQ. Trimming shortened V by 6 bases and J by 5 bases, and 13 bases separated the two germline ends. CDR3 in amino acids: CASRRGAGNEKLFF. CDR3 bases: TGTGCCAGCAGGAGGGGGGCAGGGAATGAAAAACTGTTTTTT. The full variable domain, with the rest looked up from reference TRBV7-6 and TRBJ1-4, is GAGVSQSPRYKVTKRGQDVALRCDPISGHVSLYWYRQALGQGPEFLTYFNYEAQQDKSGLPNDRFSAERPEGSISTLTIQRTEQRDSAMYRCASRRGAGNEKLFFGSGTQLSVL.

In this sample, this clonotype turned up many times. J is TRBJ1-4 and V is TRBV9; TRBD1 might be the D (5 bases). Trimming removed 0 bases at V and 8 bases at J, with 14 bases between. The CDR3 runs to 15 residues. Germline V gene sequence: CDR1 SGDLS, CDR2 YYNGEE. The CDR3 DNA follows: TGTGCCAGCAGCGTAGAGGCAGGGATGTCGGAAAAACTGTTTTTT. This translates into CASSVEAGMSEKLFF.

For the CDR3, the DNA is TGTGCCAGCAGCCAAGTGAGGAGGGCGAACAATGAGCAGTTCTTC. It encodes CASSQVRRANNEQFF. The chain joins TRBV14 to TRBJ2-1; perhaps TRBD2 as D (6 bases). V was clipped by 1 base and J by 5 bases, with 12 bases between them. Per germline, CDR1 SGHDN and CDR2 FVKESK. CDR3 length: 15 residues.

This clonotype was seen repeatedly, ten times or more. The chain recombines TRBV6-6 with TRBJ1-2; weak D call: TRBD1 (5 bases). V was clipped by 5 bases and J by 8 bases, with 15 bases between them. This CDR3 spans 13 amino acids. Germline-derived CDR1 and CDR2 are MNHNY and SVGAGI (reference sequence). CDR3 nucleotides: TGTGCCAGCAGTCCTGGAGCGGGGGGAGGCTACACCTTC. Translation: CASSPGAGGGYTF.

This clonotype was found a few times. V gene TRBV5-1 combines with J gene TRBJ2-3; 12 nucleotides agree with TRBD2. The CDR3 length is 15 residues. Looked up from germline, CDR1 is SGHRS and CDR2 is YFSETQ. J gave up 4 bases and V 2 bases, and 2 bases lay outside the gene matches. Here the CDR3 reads CASSFTSGGPDTQYF. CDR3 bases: TGCGCCAGCAGCTTTACTAGCGGGGGGCCAGATACGCAGTATTTT.

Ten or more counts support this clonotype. CDR3 amino acids: CACQGSNQPQHF. CDR3 in DNA: TGTGCCTGTCAGGGGAGCAATCAGCCCCAGCATTTT. This chain links TRBV30 with TRBJ1-5; D might be TRBD1 (6 bases). The CDR3 has 12 amino acids. V lost 6 bases and J lost 1, with 7 bases in between. CDR1 and CDR2 from the germline V gene are GTSNPN and SVGIG (reference sequence).

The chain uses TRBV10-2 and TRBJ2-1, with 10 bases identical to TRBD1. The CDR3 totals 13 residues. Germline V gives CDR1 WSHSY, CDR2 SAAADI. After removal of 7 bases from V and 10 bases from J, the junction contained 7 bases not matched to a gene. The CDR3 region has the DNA TGCGCCAGCACCTTGACAGGGGGCTGGGAGCAGTTCTTC. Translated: CASTLTGGWEQFF.

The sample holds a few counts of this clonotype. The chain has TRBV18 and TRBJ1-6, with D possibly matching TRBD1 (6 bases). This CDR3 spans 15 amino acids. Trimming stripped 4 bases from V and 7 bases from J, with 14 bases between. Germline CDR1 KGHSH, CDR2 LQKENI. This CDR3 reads CASSQDRTQNSPLHF. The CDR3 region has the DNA TGTGCCAGCTCACAAGACAGGACGCAGAATTCACCCCTCCACTTT. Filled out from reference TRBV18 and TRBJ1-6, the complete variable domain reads NAGVMQNPRHLVRRRGQEARLRCSPMKGHSHVYWYRQLPEEGLKFMVYLQKENIIDESGMPKERFSAEFPKEGPSILRIQQVVRGDSAAYFCASSQDRTQNSPLHFGNGTRLTVT.

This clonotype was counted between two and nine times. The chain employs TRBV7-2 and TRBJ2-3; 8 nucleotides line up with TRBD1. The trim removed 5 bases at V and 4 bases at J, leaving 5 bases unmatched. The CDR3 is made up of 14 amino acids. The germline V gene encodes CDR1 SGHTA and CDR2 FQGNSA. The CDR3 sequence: CASSLQGASDTQYF. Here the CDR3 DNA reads TGTGCCAGCAGCCTCCAGGGGGCCTCAGATACGCAGTATTTT.

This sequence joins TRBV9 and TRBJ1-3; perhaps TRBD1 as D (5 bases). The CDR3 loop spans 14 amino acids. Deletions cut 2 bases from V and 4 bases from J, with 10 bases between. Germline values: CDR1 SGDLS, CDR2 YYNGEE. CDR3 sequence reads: CASSVGPTGNTIYF. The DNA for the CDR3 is TGTGCCAGCAGCGTGGGACCAACGGGAAACACCATATATTTT.

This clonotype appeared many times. The CDR3, as DNA: TGTGCCAGCAGCTCGACTAGCGGGGGGAATACGCAGTATTTT. The encoded protein is CASSSTSGGNTQYF. This chain links TRBV7-9 with TRBJ2-3; 13 positions agree with TRBD2. This CDR3 comprises 14 residues. V dropped 4 bases and J dropped 7; count of bases not matched to a gene: 2. Germline lookup yields CDR1 SEHNR and CDR2 FQNEAQ (reference sequence).

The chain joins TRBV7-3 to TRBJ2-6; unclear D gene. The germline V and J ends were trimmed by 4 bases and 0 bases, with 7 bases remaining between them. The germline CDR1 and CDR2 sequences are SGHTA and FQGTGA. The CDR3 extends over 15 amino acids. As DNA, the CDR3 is TGTGCCAGCAGCTCCAGGAGCTCTGGGGCCAACGTCCTGACTTTC. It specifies CASSSRSSGANVLTF.

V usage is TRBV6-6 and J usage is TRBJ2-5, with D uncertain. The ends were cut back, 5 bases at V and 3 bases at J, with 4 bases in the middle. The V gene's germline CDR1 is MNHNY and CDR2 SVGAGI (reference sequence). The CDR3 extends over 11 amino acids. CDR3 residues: CASSEEETQYF. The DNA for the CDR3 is TGTGCCAGCAGTGAAGAAGAGACCCAGTACTTC.

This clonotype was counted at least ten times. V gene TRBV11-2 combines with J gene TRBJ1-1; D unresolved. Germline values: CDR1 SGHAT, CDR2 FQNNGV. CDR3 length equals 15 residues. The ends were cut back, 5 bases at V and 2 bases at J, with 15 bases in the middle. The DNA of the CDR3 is TGTGCCAGCAGCCCTGGTGGAGGGATAAACACTGAAGCTTTCTTT. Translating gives CASSPGGGINTEAFF.

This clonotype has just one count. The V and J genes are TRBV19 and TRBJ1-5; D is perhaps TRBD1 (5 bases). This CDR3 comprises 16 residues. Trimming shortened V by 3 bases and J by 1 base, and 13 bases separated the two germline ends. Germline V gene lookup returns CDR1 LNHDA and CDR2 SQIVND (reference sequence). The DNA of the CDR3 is TGTGCCAGTAGTATCCCAGCCGGGGGGAGCAATCAGCCCCAGCATTTT. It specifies CASSIPAGGSNQPQHF.

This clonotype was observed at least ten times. CDR3: CSGGTGNTGELFF. CDR3 sequence (DNA): TGCAGCGGGGGGACAGGAAACACCGGGGAGCTGTTTTTT. The V gene is TRBV29-1, the J gene TRBJ2-2, with 8 positions matching TRBD1. Germline loops: CDR1 SQVTM, CDR2 ANQGSEA. Trimming removed 7 bases from V and 2 bases from J; junction bases left unmatched: 3. The CDR3 loop spans 13 amino acids.

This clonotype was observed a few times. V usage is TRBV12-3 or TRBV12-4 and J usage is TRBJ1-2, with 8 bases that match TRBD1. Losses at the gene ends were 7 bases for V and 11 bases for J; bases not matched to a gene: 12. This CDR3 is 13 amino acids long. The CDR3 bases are TGTGCCAGCACCCGGGACAGGCCCTCTGGGTACACCTTC. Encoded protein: CASTRDRPSGYTF.

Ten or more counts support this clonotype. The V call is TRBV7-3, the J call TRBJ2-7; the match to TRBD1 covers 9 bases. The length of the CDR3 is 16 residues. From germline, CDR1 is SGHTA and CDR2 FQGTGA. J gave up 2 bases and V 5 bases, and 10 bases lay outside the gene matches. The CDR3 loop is CASSPTAGQGTYEQYF. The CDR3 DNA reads TGTGCCAGCAGCCCTACCGCCGGACAGGGGACCTACGAGCAGTACTTC.

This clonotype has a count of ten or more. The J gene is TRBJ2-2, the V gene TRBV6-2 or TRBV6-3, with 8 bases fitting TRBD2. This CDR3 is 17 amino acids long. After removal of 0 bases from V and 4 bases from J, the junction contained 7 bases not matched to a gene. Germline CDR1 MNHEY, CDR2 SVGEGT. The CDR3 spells CASSYSMSGGATGELFF. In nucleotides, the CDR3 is TGTGCCAGCAGTTACTCGATGTCGGGAGGGGCCACCGGGGAGCTGTTTTTT.

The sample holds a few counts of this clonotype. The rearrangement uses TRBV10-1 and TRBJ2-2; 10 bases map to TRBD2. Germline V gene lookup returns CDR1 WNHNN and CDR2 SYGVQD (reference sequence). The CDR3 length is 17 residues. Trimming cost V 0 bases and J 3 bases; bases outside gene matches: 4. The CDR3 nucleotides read TGCGCCAGCAGTGAGTCCCTAGCGGGGGTCGACACCGGGGAGCTGTTTTTT. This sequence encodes CASSESLAGVDTGELFF.

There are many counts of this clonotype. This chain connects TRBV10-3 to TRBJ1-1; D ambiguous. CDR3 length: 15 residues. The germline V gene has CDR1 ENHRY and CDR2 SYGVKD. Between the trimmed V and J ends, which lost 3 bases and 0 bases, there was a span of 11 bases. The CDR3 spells CAISDYNSVNTEAFF. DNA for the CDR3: TGTGCCATCAGTGACTACAACAGCGTGAACACTGAAGCTTTCTTT.